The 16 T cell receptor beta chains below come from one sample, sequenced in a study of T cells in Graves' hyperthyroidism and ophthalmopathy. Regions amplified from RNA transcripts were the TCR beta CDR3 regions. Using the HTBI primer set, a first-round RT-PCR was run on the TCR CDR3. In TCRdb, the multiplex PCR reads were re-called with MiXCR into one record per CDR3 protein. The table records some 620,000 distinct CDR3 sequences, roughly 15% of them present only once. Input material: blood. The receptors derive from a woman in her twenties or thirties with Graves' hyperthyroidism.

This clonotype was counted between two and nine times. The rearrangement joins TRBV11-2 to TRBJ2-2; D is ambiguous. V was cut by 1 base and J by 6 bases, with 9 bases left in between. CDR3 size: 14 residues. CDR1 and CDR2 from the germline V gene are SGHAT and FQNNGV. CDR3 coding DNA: TGTGCCAGCAGCTTAGGGGTTTGGCCCGGGGAGCTGTTTTTT. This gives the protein CASSLGVWPGELFF.

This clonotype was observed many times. The CDR3: CAAEQGEEETQYF. The DNA for the CDR3 is TGTGCCGCGGAGCAGGGGGAAGAAGAGACCCAGTACTTC. The chain is built from TRBV3-1 and TRBJ2-5; 7 positions agree with TRBD1. The CDR3 contains 13 residues. Germline V gene data show CDR1 as LGHDT and CDR2 as YNNKEL (reference sequence). V shed 11 bases, J shed 3 bases, and the junction held 9 bases outside the gene matches.

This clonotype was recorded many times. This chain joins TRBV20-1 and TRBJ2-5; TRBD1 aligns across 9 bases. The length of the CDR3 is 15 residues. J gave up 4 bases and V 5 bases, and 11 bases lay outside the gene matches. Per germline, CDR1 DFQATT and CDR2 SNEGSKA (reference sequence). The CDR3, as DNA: TGCAGTGCTCGGACAGGGGAGGTGTATGGAGAGACCCAGTACTTC. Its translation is CSARTGEVYGETQYF.

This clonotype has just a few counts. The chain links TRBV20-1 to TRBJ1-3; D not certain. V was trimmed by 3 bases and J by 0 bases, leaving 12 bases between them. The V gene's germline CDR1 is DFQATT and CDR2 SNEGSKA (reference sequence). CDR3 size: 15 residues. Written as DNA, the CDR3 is TGCAGTGCTAGCCCTGGACTGATCTCTGGAAACACCATATATTTT. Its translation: CSASPGLISGNTIYF.

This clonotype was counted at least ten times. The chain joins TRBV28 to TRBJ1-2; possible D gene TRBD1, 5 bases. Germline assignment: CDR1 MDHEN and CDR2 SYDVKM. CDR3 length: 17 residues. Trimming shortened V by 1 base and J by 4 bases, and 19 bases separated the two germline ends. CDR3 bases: TGTGCCAGCAGTTTATCCCGCCACGGGGCTGGAGCCTATGGCTACACCTTC. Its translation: CASSLSRHGAGAYGYTF.

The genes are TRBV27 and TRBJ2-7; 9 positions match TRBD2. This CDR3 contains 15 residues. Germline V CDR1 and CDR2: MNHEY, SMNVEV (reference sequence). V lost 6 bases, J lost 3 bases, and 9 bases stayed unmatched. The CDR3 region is CASRPTGTSFYEQYF. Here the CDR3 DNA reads TGTGCCAGCAGGCCAACCGGGACTAGCTTCTACGAGCAGTACTTC.

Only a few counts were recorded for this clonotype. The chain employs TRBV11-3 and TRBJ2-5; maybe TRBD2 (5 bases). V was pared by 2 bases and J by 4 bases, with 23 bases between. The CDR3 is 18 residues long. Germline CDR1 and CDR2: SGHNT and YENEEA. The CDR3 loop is CASSLSIEGGSPSETQYF. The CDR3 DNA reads TGTGCCAGCAGCTTATCTATCGAAGGCGGGTCTCCTTCAGAGACCCAGTACTTC.

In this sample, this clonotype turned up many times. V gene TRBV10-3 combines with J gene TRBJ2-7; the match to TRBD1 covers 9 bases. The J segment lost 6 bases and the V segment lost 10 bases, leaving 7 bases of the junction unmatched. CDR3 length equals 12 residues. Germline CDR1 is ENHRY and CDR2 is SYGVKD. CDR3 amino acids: CATKGQGGEQYF. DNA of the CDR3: TGTGCCACCAAGGGACAGGGTGGCGAGCAGTACTTC.

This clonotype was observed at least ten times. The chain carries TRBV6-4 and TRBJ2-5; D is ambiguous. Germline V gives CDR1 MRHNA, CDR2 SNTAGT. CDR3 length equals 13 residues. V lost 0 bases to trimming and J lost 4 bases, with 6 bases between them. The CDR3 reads CASSDSKGETQYF. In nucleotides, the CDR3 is TGTGCCAGCAGTGACTCGAAAGGAGAGACCCAGTACTTC.

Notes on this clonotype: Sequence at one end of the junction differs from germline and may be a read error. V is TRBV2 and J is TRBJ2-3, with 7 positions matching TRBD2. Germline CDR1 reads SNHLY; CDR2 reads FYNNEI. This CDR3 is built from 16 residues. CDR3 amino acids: CASSQEPAGLGDTQYF. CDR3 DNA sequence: TGCGCCAGCAGCCAAGAACCAGCGGGATTAGGGGATACGCAGTATTTT.

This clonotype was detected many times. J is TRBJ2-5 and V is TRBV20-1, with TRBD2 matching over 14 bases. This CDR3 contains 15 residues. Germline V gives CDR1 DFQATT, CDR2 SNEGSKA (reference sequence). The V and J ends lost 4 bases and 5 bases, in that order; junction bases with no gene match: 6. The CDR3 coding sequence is TGCAGTGCTAAGCAGACTAGCGGGAGGGGGGAGACCCAGTACTTC. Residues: CSAKQTSGRGETQYF.

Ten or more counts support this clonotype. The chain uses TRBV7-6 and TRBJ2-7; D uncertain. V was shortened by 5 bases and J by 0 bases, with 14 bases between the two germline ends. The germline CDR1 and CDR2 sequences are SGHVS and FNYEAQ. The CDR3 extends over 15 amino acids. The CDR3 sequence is CASSRYIMSSYEQYF. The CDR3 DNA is TGTGCCAGCAGCCGCTATATTATGAGCTCCTACGAGCAGTACTTC.

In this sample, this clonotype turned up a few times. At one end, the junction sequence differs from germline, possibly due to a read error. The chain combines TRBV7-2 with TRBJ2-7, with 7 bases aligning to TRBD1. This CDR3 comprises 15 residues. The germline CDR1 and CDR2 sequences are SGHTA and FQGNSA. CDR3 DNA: TGTGCCAGCAGCTACCGCCGGGACAGCTCCTACGATCAGTACTTC. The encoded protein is CASSYRRDSSYDQYF.

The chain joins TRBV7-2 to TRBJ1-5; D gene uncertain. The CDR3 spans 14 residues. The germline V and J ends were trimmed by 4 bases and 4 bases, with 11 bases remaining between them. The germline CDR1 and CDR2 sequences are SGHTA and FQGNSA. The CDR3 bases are TGTGCCAGCAGCTCCCCCTATGAGAATCAGCCCCAGCATTTT. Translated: CASSSPYENQPQHF.

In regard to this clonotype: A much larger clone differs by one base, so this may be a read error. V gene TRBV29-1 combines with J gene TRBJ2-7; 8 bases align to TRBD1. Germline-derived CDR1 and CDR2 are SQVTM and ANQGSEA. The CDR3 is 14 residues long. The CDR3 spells CNVQEGQGVVKQYF. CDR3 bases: TGCAACGTTCAGGAAGGACAGGGAGTTGTGAAGCAGTACTTC.

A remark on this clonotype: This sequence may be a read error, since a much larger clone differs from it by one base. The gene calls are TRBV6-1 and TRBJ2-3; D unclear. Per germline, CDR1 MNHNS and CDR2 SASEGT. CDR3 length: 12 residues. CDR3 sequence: CASSTVGDTPYF. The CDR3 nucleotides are TGTGCCAGCAGTACGGTCGGAGATACGCCGTATTTT.